The 11 T cell receptor beta chains presented below share a single source sample, sequenced in a study of breast tumors, draining lymph nodes, adjacent tissues. TCRdb re-derived calls from the multiplex PCR reads in MiXCR, one entry per CDR3 protein. The data hold roughly 100,000 distinct CDR3 sequences, with 30% observed a single time. Samples came from axillary lymph nodes draining the breast cancer. Sequences were obtained from axillary lymph node tissue. All receptors come from a female donor with breast cancer. Some clones in this sample may be carry-over from other donors' samples.

This sequence joins TRBV7-9 and TRBJ1-3, with 10 positions matching TRBD1. Germline V gene data show CDR1 as SEHNR and CDR2 as FQNEAQ (reference sequence). The ends lost 4 bases at V and 2 bases at J; junction bases unmatched: 2. The CDR3 sequence is 15 residues long. The CDR3 DNA is TGTGCCAGCAGCTCGGACAGGGGGGCTGGAAACACCATATATTTT. Its translation is CASSSDRGAGNTIYF.

Points on this clonotype: At one end the junction does not follow the germline gene, possibly because of a read error. J is TRBJ2-1 and V is TRBV3-1; 9 bases match TRBD2. Germline V gene sequence: CDR1 LGHDT, CDR2 YNNKEL (reference sequence). There are 15 residues in the CDR3. CDR3 protein: CASGQVSAGGNEQFF. The DNA for the CDR3 is TGCGCCAGCGGCCAAGTCTCTGCGGGGGGGAATGAGCAGTTCTTC.

This clonotype has a handful of counts. It may be a read error: a sequence one base away is much more abundant. V usage is TRBV20-1 and J usage is TRBJ2-2; no clear D gene. This CDR3 has 16 residues. Trimming cost V 2 bases and J 4 bases, with 17 bases left between them. Germline V gene data show CDR1 as DFQATT and CDR2 as SNEGSKA (reference sequence). CDR3 coding DNA: TGCAGTGCTAGAAGATCCATACGCGATGCCACCGGGGAGCTGTTTTTT. Residues: CSARRSIRDATGELFF.

The chain joins TRBV30 to TRBJ2-2, with a possible D match to TRBD2 (7 bases). The CDR3 runs 15 residues. Trimming pared 2 bases from V and 6 bases from J, leaving 16 bases between. Germline CDR1 and CDR2: GTSNPN and SVGIG (reference sequence). The CDR3 reads CAWSLQWGGSGELFF. DNA for the CDR3: TGTGCCTGGAGTCTGCAGTGGGGGGGCTCCGGGGAGCTGTTTTTT.

V usage is TRBV5-6 and J usage is TRBJ2-5; D could derive from TRBD1 or TRBD2 (5 bases each). The CDR3 consists of 15 residues. V lost 4 bases to trimming and J lost 6 bases, with 19 bases between them. Germline-derived CDR1 and CDR2 are SGHDT and YYEEEE. CDR3 sequence reads: CASSSIDTGLKTQYF. In nucleotides, the CDR3 is TGTGCCAGCAGCAGCATTGACACGGGGCTCAAGACCCAGTACTTC.

This chain connects TRBV6-4 to TRBJ2-7, with D maybe TRBD1 (7 bases). CDR3 length equals 14 residues. V gave up 7 bases and J gave up 2 bases, with 15 bases separating them. Germline V gene sequence: CDR1 MRHNA, CDR2 SNTAGT. This chain's CDR3 is CASIRGDGPYEQYV. The CDR3 DNA is TGTGCCAGCATCAGGGGGGATGGTCCCTACGAGCAGTACGTC.

The sample holds many counts of this clonotype. The V gene is TRBV11-2, the J gene TRBJ2-3; 12 bases agree with TRBD2. The length of the CDR3 is 18 residues. Germline CDR1 and CDR2: SGHAT and FQNNGV. With V trimmed by 0 bases and J by 8 bases, 12 bases remained unmatched. CDR3 DNA: TGTGCCAGCAGCTTAGAGTGGGCTAGCGGGGGGGCAACGGGTACGCAGTATTTT. It translates to CASSLEWASGGATGTQYF.

This clonotype was seen repeatedly, ten times or more. In DNA, the CDR3 is TGCGCCAGCAGCCAAGATCAAAACAGGGACGAAAAACTGTTTTTT. Its protein is CASSQDQNRDEKLFF. The chain joins TRBV4-1 to TRBJ1-4; TRBD1 is a possible D gene (6 bases). Trimming shortened V by 0 bases and J by 8 bases, and 13 bases separated the two germline ends. This CDR3 has 15 amino acids. Germline V gene data show CDR1 as MGHRA and CDR2 as YSYEKL.

V usage is TRBV6-1 and J usage is TRBJ2-3; D may be TRBD2 (6 bases). V lost 3 bases, J lost 2 bases, and 12 bases lay in between. The CDR3 is made up of 15 amino acids. Germline V CDR1 and CDR2: MNHNS, SASEGT. This CDR3 is CASSDAGLLTDTQYF. Written as DNA, the CDR3 is TGTGCCAGCAGTGACGCGGGACTTCTCACAGATACGCAGTATTTT.

The rearrangement links TRBV11-2 to TRBJ2-1, with TRBD2 identical over 7 bases. The V gene end was trimmed by 1 base and the J gene end by 0 bases; junction bases not matched to a gene: 6. The CDR3 contains 17 residues. In germline, CDR1 is SGHAT, CDR2 FQNNGV. CDR3 DNA: TGTGCCAGCAGCTTAGGCACTAGCGCGAGCTCCTACAATGAGCAGTTCTTC. Translating it yields CASSLGTSASSYNEQFF.

This clonotype was detected many times. The rearrangement links TRBV6-1 to TRBJ1-2; D call uncertain. CDR3 length: 14 amino acids. Looked up from germline, CDR1 is MNHNS and CDR2 is SASEGT. Trimming pared 5 bases from V and 3 bases from J, leaving 13 bases between. The CDR3 loop reads CASSLRQTYYGYTF. In DNA, the CDR3 is TGTGCCAGCAGTCTTCGGCAGACGTACTATGGCTACACCTTC.